Listed below are T cell receptor beta chains from one sample, sequenced in a study of blood T cell repertoires in COVID-19. Profiled with immunoSEQ multiplex PCR; TCRdb holds only in-frame clones, not every one. The table includes about 210,000 clones, around 80% detected once. The material sequenced was peripheral blood. These receptors were obtained from a woman in her 40s with acute or convalescent COVID-19. Each CDR3 is given with its conserved first and last residue. A D gene is named only where the DNA matches it firmly. Expanded clones get a size class; other rows say once, few or many, or leave the size out.

V gene: TRBV3-1/TRBV3-2
D gene: TRBD2
J gene: TRBJ2-3
clone size: once
CDR3 DNA: TGTGCCAGCAGCGGGGGACTAGTCCCAGATACGCAGTATTTT
CDR3 protein: CASSGGLVPDTQYF

V gene: TRBV9
D gene: TRBD1
J gene: TRBJ1-2
clone size: -
CDR3 DNA: TGTGCCAGCAGCGTAGTTCCAGGGGGCGACGATGGCTACACCTTC
CDR3 protein: CASSVVPGGDDGYTF

V gene: TRBV29-1
D gene: -
J gene: TRBJ1-2
clone size: once
CDR3 DNA: TGCAGCGTCGGAAGGTTGACGCTGGGCGGGTACTATGGCTACACCTTC
CDR3 protein: CSVGRLTLGGYYGYTF

V gene: TRBV19
D gene: -
J gene: TRBJ2-3
clone size: -
CDR3 DNA: TGTGCCAGTAGTATAGGACAGGCCTTCACAGATACGCAGTATTTT
CDR3 protein: CASSIGQAFTDTQYF

V gene: TRBV3-1/TRBV3-2
D gene: -
J gene: TRBJ2-1
clone size: -
CDR3 DNA: TGTGCCAGCAGCCAAGGGTCGGCTAGGGGAAAAACGGCCAATGAGCAGTTCTTC
CDR3 protein: CASSQGSARGKTANEQFF

V gene: TRBV29-1
D gene: -
J gene: TRBJ1-2
clone size: -
CDR3 DNA: TGCAGCGTAGATAGCTATGGCTACACCTTC
CDR3 protein: CSVDSYGYTF

V gene: TRBV4-3
D gene: -
J gene: TRBJ2-3
clone size: -
CDR3 DNA: TGCGCCAGCAGCCTACGGGTCCGCACAGATACGCAGTATTTT
CDR3 protein: CASSLRVRTDTQYF

V gene: TRBV6-5
D gene: TRBD1
J gene: TRBJ2-4
clone size: -
CDR3 DNA: TGTGCCAGCAGTCCCCGGACAGGGCAGCGGAACATTCAGTACTTC
CDR3 protein: CASSPRTGQRNIQYF

V gene: TRBV5-5
D gene: TRBD2
J gene: TRBJ2-7
clone size: -
CDR3 DNA: TGTGCCAGCAGCCCCGCTCCGGGACTAGCGGGGGGGCCCGCCGAGCAGTACTTC
CDR3 protein: CASSPAPGLAGGPAEQYF

V gene: TRBV4-1
D gene: -
J gene: TRBJ1-3
clone size: -
CDR3 DNA: TGCGCCAGCAGCCCCTTTGGGCCCTACTCTGGAAACACCATATATTTT
CDR3 protein: CASSPFGPYSGNTIYF

V gene: TRBV7-2
D gene: TRBD1
J gene: TRBJ2-1
clone size: -
CDR3 DNA: TGTGCCAGCAGCTTACCAGGGGGCGCGCGCAATGAGCAGTTCTTC
CDR3 protein: CASSLPGGARNEQFF

V gene: TRBV30
D gene: -
J gene: TRBJ2-3
clone size: -
CDR3 DNA: TGTGCCTGGAGTATGGCGGCGCAAGATACGCAGTATTTT
CDR3 protein: CAWSMAAQDTQYF

V gene: TRBV7-3
D gene: -
J gene: TRBJ2-7
clone size: few
CDR3 DNA: TGTGCCAGCAGCCCGAGCAGGCCCCAAGACGAGCAGTACTTC
CDR3 protein: CASSPSRPQDEQYF

V gene: TRBV15
D gene: TRBD2
J gene: TRBJ2-1
clone size: -
CDR3 DNA: TGTGCCACCAGCAGTATGAGAACTAGCGGGGTCAATGAGCAGTTCTTC
CDR3 protein: CATSSMRTSGVNEQFF

V gene: TRBV3-1/TRBV3-2
D gene: -
J gene: TRBJ1-3
clone size: -
CDR3 DNA: TGTGCCAGCGCCGGGGGTGTCTCCTCTGGAAACACCATATATTTT
CDR3 protein: CASAGGVSSGNTIYF

V gene: TRBV7-9
D gene: TRBD1
J gene: TRBJ1-6
clone size: -
CDR3 DNA: TGTGCCAGCGGCGGGACAGGGGGTAATTCACCCCTCCACTTT
CDR3 protein: CASGGTGGNSPLHF

V gene: TRBV29-1
D gene: -
J gene: TRBJ1-4
clone size: -
CDR3 DNA: TGCAGCGGAAAAGTGGGAGGAACTAATGAAAAACTGTTTTTT
CDR3 protein: CSGKVGGTNEKLFF

V gene: TRBV6-5
D gene: -
J gene: TRBJ2-1
clone size: -
CDR3 DNA: TGTGCCAGCAGTTATGGCGGGTCCCCCTTGAGCGATGAGCAGTTCTTC
CDR3 protein: CASSYGGSPLSDEQFF

V gene: TRBV6-5
D gene: -
J gene: TRBJ1-1
clone size: -
CDR3 DNA: TGTGCCAGCAGCACAGGGAACACTGAAGCTTTCTTT
CDR3 protein: CASSTGNTEAFF

V gene: TRBV23-1
D gene: -
J gene: TRBJ1-2
clone size: once
CDR3 DNA: TGCGCCAGCAGTCCATCCTGCACCTTC
CDR3 protein: CASSPSCTF

V gene: TRBV7-2
D gene: TRBD1
J gene: TRBJ1-2
clone size: -
CDR3 DNA: TGTGCCAGCAGCTGGGACAGGAATAACTATGGCTACACCTTC
CDR3 protein: CASSWDRNNYGYTF

V gene: TRBV7-2
D gene: TRBD1
J gene: TRBJ2-7
clone size: -
CDR3 DNA: TGTGCCAGCAGCTCTATCCCGGGACAGGGAATCCGGCAGTACTTC
CDR3 protein: CASSSIPGQGIRQYF

V gene: TRBV4-1
D gene: -
J gene: TRBJ1-1
clone size: few
CDR3 DNA: TGCGCCAGCAGCCCCCATAGCGGGAACACTGAAGCTTTCTTT
CDR3 protein: CASSPHSGNTEAFF

V gene: TRBV7-2
D gene: -
J gene: TRBJ2-1
clone size: -
CDR3 DNA: TGTGCCAGCAGCGGCCGTTCTGGGCGCCGCTCCTACAATGAGCAGTTCTTC
CDR3 protein: CASSGRSGRRSYNEQFF

V gene: TRBV29-1
D gene: -
J gene: TRBJ1-3
clone size: few
CDR3 DNA: TGCAGCGTTGAATCGTACAGGGACGGTGGAAACACCATATATTTT
CDR3 protein: CSVESYRDGGNTIYF

V gene: TRBV29-1
D gene: -
J gene: TRBJ1-4
clone size: -
CDR3 DNA: TGCAGCGTTGAAGGCCCTAGGGGGAATGAAAAACTGTTTTTT
CDR3 protein: CSVEGPRGNEKLFF

V gene: TRBV27
D gene: -
J gene: TRBJ1-1
clone size: -
CDR3 DNA: TGTGCCAGCAGTTCGATGGGGGGGGCGAGAATGAACACTGAAGCTTTCTTT
CDR3 protein: CASSSMGGARMNTEAFF

V gene: TRBV19
D gene: TRBD1
J gene: TRBJ1-5
clone size: -
CDR3 DNA: TGTGCCAGTAGTATTGAGACAGGGGTCCACAATCAGCCCCAGCATTTT
CDR3 protein: CASSIETGVHNQPQHF

V gene: TRBV6-2/TRBV6-3
D gene: -
J gene: TRBJ1-5
clone size: few
CDR3 DNA: TGTGCCAGCAGTTCCTTACGAATTGAGAGGCAGCCCCAGCATTTT
CDR3 protein: CASSSLRIERQPQHF

V gene: TRBV6-6
D gene: TRBD2
J gene: TRBJ2-7
clone size: -
CDR3 DNA: TGTGCCAGCAGTCGAGGACTAGCGGGAGACGAGCAGTACTTC
CDR3 protein: CASSRGLAGDEQYF

V gene: TRBV5-4
D gene: TRBD2
J gene: TRBJ2-1
clone size: -
CDR3 DNA: TGTGCCAGCAGCAAAACTAGCGGGAGTAACCATGAGCAGTTCTTC
CDR3 protein: CASSKTSGSNHEQFF

V gene: TRBV5-1
D gene: TRBD1
J gene: TRBJ2-2
clone size: -
CDR3 DNA: TGCGCCGCGGGACAGGGGACAAACACCGGGGAGCTGTTTTTT
CDR3 protein: CAAGQGTNTGELFF

V gene: TRBV25-1
D gene: -
J gene: TRBJ2-7
clone size: once
CDR3 DNA: TGTGCCAGCAGTGACGTACAGGGTGCCTCCCCCTACGAGCAGTACTTC
CDR3 protein: CASSDVQGASPYEQYF

V gene: TRBV18
D gene: TRBD2
J gene: TRBJ2-5
clone size: once
CDR3 DNA: TGTGCCAGCTCACACGGACTAGCGGGGTTAGTCGTGGAGACCCAGTACTTC
CDR3 protein: CASSHGLAGLVVETQYF

V gene: TRBV6-4
D gene: TRBD1
J gene: TRBJ2-3
clone size: few
CDR3 DNA: TGTGCCAGCAGTGACTCGACAGGGAAGACGCAGTATTTT
CDR3 protein: CASSDSTGKTQYF

V gene: TRBV28
D gene: -
J gene: TRBJ1-2
clone size: -
CDR3 DNA: TGTGCCAGCAGTTCCCCGGATAACTACGGCTACACCTTC
CDR3 protein: CASSSPDNYGYTF

V gene: TRBV5-4
D gene: -
J gene: TRBJ2-3
clone size: -
CDR3 DNA: TGTGCCAGCAGCCGGAGTGGGGCTAGCACAGATACGCAGTATTTT
CDR3 protein: CASSRSGASTDTQYF

V gene: TRBV2
D gene: -
J gene: TRBJ1-5
clone size: -
CDR3 DNA: TGTGCCAGCAGTACGGAGAGCAATCAGCCCCAGCATTTT
CDR3 protein: CASSTESNQPQHF

V gene: TRBV3-1/TRBV3-2
D gene: TRBD2
J gene: TRBJ2-1
clone size: -
CDR3 DNA: TGTGCCAGCAGCCAAGAGGCAGGGTCTACGGGAGGTGAGCAGTTCTTC
CDR3 protein: CASSQEAGSTGGEQFF

V gene: TRBV2
D gene: -
J gene: TRBJ2-7
clone size: few
CDR3 DNA: TGTGCCAGCAGCATAGGGGTCGCTGCCTACGAGCAGTACTTC
CDR3 protein: CASSIGVAAYEQYF

V gene: TRBV6-5
D gene: -
J gene: TRBJ1-1
clone size: -
CDR3 DNA: TGTGCCAGCAGTTACAGGGAGGGGACTGAAGCTTTCTTT
CDR3 protein: CASSYREGTEAFF

V gene: TRBV5-1
D gene: TRBD2
J gene: TRBJ2-4
clone size: -
CDR3 DNA: TGCGCCAGCAGCTTGTCGGCTAGCGGGGCCTCCAAAAACATTCAGTACTTC
CDR3 protein: CASSLSASGASKNIQYF